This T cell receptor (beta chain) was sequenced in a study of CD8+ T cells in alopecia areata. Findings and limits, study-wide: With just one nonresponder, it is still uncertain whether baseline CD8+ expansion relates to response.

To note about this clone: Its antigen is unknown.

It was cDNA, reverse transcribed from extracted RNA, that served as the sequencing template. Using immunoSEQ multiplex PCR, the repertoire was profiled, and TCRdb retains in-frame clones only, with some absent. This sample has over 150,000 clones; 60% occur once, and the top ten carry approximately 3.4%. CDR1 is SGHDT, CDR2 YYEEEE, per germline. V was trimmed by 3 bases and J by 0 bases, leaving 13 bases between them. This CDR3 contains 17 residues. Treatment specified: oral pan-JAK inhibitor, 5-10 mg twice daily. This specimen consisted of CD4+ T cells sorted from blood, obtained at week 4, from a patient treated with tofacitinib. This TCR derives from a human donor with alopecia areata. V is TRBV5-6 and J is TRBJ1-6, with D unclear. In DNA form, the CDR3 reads TGTGCCAGCAGCTCTGCAGCCTTTAGCTCCTATAATTCACCCCTCCACTTT. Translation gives CASSSAAFSSYNSPLHF.